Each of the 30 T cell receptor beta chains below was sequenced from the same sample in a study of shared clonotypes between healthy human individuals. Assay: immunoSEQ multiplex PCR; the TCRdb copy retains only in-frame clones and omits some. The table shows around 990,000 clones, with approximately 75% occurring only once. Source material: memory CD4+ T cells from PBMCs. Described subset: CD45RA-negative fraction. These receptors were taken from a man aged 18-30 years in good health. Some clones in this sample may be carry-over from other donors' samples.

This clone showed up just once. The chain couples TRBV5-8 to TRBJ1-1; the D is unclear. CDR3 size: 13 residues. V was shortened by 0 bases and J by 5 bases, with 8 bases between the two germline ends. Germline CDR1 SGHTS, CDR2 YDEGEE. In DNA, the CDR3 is TGTGCCAGCAGCTTGGGACCCGGTACTGAAGCTTTCTTT. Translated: CASSLGPGTEAFF.

CDR3 nucleotide sequence: TGTGCCAGTCAATTGGGGCTAGCGGGAGTCGGGGAGCTGTTTTTT. Its protein product is CASQLGLAGVGELFF. The chain joins TRBV2 to TRBJ2-2, with 10 bases matching TRBD2. Looked up from germline, CDR1 is SNHLY and CDR2 is FYNNEI. The length of the CDR3 is 15 residues. The V segment lost 9 bases and the J segment 7 bases; nucleotides outside the gene matches: 11. The whole variable domain, remainder taken from reference TRBV2 and TRBJ2-2, is EPEVTQTPSHQVTQMGQEVILRCVPISNHLYFYWYRQILGQKVEFLVSFYNNEISEKSEIFDDQFSVERPDGSNFTLKIRSTKLEDSAMYFCASQLGLAGVGELFFGEGSRLTVL.

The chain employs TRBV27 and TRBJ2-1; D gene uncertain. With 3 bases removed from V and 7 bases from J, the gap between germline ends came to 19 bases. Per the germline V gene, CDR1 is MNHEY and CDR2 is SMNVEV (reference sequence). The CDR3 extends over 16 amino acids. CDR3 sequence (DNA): TGTGCCAGCAGTTTTTCCCCCCCACCGGCGAGGAATGAGCAGTTCTTC. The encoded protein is CASSFSPPPARNEQFF.

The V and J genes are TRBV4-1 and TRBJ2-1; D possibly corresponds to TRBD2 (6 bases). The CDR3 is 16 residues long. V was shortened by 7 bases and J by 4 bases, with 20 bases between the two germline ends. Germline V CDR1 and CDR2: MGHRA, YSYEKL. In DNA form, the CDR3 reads TGCGCCAGCACCCGCTTGGGGGGAGTAGTGTACAATGAGCAGTTCTTC. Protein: CASTRLGGVVYNEQFF.

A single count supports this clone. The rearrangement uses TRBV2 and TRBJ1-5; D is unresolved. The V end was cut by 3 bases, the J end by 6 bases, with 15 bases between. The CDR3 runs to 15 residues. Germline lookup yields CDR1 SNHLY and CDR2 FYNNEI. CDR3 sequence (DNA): TGTGCCAGCAGTGATCCACGGGGATTGGGTCAGCCCCAGCATTTT. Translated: CASSDPRGLGQPQHF.

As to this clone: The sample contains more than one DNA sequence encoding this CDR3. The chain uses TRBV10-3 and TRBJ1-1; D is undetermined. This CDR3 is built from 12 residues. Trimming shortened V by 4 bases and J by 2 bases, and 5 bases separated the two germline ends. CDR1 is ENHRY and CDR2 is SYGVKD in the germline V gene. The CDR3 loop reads CAISGLNTEAFF. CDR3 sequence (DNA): TGTGCCATCAGTGGCCTAAACACTGAAGCTTTCTTT.

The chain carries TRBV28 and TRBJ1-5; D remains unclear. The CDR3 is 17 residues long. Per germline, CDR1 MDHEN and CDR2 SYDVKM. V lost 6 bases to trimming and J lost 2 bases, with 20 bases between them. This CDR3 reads CASSFKFGVRGNQPQHF. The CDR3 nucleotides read TGTGCCAGCAGCTTTAAGTTCGGCGTTCGTGGCAATCAGCCCCAGCATTTT.

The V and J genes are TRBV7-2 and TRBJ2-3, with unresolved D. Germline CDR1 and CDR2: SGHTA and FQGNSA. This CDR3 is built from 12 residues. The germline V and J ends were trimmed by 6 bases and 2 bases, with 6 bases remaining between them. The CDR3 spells CASRGYTDTQYF. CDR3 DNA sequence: TGTGCCAGCAGAGGATACACAGATACGCAGTATTTT.

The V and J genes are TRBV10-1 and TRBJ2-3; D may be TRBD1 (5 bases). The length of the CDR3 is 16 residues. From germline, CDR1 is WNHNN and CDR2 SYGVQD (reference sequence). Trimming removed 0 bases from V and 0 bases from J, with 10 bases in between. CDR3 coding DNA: TGCGCCAGCAGTGAGTCGACAGACCCTAGCACAGATACGCAGTATTTT. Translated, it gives CASSESTDPSTDTQYF.

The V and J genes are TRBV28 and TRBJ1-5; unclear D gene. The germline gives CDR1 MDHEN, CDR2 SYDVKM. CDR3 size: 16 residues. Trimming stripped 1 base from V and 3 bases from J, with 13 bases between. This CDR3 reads CASSLFRQANNQPQHF. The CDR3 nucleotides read TGTGCCAGCAGTTTATTCCGGCAGGCCAACAATCAGCCCCAGCATTTT. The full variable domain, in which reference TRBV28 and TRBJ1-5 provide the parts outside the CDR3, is DVKVTQSSRYLVKRTGEKVFLECVQDMDHENMFWYRQDPGLGLRLIYFSYDVKMKEKGDIPEGYSVSREKKERFSLILESASTNQTSMYLCASSLFRQANNQPQHFGDGTRLSIL.

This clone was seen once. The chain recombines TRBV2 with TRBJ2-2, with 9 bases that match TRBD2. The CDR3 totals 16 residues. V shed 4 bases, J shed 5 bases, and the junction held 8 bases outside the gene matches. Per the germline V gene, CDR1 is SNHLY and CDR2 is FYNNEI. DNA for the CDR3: TGTGCCAGCAGTGTTAGTTCACTAGCGGGTACCGGGGAGCTGTTTTTT. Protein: CASSVSSLAGTGELFF.

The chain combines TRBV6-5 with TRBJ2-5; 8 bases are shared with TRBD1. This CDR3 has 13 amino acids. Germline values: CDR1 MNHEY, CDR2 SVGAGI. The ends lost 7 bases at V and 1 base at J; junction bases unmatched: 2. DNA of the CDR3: TGTGCCAGCAACCAGGGGGCCCAAGAGACCCAGTACTTC. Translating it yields CASNQGAQETQYF.

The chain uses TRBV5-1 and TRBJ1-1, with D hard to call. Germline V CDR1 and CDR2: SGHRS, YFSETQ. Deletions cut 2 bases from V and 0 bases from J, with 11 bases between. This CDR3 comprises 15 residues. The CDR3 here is CASSFTNLMNTEAFF. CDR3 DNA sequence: TGCGCCAGCAGCTTCACGAACCTAATGAACACTGAAGCTTTCTTT.

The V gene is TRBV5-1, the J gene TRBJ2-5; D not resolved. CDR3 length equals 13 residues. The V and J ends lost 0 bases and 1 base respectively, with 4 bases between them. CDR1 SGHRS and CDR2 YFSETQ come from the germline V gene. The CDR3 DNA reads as TGCGCCAGCAGCTTGGACGGCCAAGAGACCCAGTACTTC. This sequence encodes CASSLDGQETQYF.

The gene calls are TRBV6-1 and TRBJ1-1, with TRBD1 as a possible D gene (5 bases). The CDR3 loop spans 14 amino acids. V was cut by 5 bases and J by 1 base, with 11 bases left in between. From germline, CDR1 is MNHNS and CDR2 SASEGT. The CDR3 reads CASSLRQKNTEAFF. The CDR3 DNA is TGTGCCAGCAGTCTCAGACAGAAGAACACTGAAGCTTTCTTT.

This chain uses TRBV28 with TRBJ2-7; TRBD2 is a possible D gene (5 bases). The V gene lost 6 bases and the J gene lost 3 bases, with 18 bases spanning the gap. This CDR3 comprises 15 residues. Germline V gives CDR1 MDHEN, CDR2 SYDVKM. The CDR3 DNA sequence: TGTGCCAGCAGCTTAGTTGCGGGTCCGGGCTACGAGCAGTACTTC. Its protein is CASSLVAGPGYEQYF.

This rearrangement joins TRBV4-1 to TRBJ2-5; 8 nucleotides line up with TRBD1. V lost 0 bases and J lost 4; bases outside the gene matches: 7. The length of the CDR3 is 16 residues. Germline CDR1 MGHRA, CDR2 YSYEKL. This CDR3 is CASSQDQGARGETQYF. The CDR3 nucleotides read TGCGCCAGCAGCCAAGACCAGGGGGCGCGAGGAGAGACCCAGTACTTC.

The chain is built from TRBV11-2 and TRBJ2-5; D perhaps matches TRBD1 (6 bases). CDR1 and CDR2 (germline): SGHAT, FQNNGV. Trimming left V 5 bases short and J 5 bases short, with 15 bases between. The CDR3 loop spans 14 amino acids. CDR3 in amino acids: CASSAAGVWETQYF. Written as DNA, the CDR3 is TGTGCCAGCAGCGCGGCAGGGGTATGGGAGACCCAGTACTTC.

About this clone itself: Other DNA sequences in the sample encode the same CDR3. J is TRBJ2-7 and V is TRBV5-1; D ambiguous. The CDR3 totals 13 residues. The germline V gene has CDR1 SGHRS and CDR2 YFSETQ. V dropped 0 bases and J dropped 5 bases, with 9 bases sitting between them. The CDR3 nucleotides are TGCGCCAGCAGCTTGGGGGATCGGGACGAGCAGTACTTC. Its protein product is CASSLGDRDEQYF.

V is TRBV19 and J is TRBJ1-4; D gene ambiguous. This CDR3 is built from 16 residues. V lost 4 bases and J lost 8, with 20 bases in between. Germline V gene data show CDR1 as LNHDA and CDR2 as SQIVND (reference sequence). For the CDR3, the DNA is TGTGCCAGTAGTACCCCCCGGGGATCCTCGAGGGAAAAACTGTTTTTT. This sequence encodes CASSTPRGSSREKLFF.

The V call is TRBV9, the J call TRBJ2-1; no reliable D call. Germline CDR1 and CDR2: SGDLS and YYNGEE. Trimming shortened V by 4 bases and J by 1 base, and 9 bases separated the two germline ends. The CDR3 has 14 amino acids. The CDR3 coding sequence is TGTGCCAGCAGCAAGGACGGATCCTACAATGAGCAGTTCTTC. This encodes CASSKDGSYNEQFF.

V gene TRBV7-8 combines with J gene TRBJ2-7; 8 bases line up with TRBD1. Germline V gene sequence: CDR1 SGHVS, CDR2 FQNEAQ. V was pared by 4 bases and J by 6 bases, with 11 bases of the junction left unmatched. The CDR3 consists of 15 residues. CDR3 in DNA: TGTGCCAGCAGCTCCCGGACAGGGTCGTATGGCGAGCAGTACTTC. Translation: CASSSRTGSYGEQYF.

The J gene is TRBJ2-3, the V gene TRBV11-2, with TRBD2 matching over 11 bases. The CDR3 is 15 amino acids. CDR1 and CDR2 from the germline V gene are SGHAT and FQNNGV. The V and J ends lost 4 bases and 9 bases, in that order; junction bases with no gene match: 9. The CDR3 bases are TGTGCCAGCAGCTCCCTAGCGGGAGGCCCGCCCACGCAGTATTTT. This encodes CASSSLAGGPPTQYF.

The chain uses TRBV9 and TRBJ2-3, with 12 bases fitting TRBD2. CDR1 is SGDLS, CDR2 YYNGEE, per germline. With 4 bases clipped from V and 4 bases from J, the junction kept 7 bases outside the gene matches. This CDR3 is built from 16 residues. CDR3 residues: CASSKQLAGGPDTQYF. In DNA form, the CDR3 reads TGTGCCAGCAGCAAGCAACTAGCGGGAGGCCCAGATACGCAGTATTTT.

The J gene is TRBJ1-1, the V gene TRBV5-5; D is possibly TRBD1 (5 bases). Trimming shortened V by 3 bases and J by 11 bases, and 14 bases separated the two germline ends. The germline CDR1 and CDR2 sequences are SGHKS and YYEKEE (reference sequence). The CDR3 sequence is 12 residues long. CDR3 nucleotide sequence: TGTGCCAGCAGCTCTACAGGAATCGGGGCTTTCTTT. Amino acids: CASSSTGIGAFF.

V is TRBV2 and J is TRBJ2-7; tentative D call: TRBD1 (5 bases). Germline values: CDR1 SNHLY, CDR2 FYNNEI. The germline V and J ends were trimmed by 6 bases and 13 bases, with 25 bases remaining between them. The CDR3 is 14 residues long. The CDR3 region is CASSKLDTNLGRYF. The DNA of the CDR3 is TGTGCCAGCAGCAAGCTGGACACCAACTTAGGGCGATACTTC.

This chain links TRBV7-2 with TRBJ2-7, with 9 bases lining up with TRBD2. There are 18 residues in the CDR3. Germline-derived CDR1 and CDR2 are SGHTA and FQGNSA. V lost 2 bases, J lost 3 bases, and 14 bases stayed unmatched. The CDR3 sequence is CASSLRARTLAGDYEQYF. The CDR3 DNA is TGTGCCAGCAGCTTAAGAGCGCGGACTTTAGCGGGAGACTACGAGCAGTACTTC.

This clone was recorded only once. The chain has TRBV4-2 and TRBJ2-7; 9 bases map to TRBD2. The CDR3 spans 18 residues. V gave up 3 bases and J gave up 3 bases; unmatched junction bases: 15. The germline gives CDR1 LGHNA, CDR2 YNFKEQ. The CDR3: CASSQAPTRLAEGYEQYF. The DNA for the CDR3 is TGTGCCAGCAGCCAGGCCCCGACGAGACTAGCGGAGGGCTACGAGCAGTACTTC.

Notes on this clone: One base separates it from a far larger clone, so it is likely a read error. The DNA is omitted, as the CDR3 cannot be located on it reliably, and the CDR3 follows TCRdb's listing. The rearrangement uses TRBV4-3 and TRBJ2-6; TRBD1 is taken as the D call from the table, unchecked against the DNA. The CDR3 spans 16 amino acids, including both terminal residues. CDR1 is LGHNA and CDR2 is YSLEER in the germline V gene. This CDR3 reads CASSQEVGSGANVLAF.

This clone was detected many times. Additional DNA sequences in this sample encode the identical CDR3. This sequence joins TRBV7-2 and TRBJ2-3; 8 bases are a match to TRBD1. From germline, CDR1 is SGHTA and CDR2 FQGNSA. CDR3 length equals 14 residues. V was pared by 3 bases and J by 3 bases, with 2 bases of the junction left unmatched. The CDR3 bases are TGTGCCAGCAGCTTCGACAGGGGAACAGATACGCAGTATTTT. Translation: CASSFDRGTDTQYF.